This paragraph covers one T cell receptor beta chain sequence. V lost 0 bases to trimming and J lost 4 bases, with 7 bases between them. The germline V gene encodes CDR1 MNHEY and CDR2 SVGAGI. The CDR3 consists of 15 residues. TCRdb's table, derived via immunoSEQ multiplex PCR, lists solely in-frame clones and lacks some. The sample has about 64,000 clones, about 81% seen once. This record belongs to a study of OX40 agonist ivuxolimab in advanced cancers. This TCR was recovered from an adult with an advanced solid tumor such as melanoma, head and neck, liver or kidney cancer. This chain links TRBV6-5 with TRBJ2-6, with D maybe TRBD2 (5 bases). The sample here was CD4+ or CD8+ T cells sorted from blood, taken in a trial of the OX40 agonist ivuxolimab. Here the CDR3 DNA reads TGTGCCAGCAGTTACTCATGGAGGGGGGCCAACGTCCTGACTTTC. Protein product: CASSYSWRGANVLTF.